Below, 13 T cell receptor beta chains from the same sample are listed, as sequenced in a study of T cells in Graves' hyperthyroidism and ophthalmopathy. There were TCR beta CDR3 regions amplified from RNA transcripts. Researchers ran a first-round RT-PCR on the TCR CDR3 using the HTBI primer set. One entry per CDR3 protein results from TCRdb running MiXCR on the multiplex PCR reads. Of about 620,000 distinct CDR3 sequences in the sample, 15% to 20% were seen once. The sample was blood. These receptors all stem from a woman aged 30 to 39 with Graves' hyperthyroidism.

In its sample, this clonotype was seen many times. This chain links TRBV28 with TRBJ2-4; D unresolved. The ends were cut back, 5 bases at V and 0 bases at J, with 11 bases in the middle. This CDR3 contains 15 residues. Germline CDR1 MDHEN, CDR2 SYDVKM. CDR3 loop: CASSAQGSAKNIQYF. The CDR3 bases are TGTGCCAGCAGTGCACAAGGATCAGCCAAAAACATTCAGTACTTC.

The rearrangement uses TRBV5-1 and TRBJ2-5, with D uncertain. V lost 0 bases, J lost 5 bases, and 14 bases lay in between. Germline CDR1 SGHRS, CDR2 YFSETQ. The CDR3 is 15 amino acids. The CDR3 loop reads CASSLADNNWETQYF. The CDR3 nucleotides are TGCGCCAGCAGCTTGGCCGATAACAACTGGGAGACCCAGTACTTC. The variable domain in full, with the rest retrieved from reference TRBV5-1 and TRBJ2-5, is KAGVTQTPRYLIKTRGQQVTLSCSPISGHRSVSWYQQTPGQGLQFLFEYFSETQRNKGNFPGRFSGRQFSNSRSEMNVSTLELGDSALYLCASSLADNNWETQYFGPGTRLLVL.

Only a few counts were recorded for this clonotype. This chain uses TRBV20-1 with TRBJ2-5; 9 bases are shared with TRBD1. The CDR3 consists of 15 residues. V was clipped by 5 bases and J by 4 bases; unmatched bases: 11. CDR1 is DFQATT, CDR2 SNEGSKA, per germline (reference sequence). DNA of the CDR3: TGCAGTGCTGGCCCTAGGCGGACAGGGGCAGAGACCCAGTACTTC. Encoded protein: CSAGPRRTGAETQYF.

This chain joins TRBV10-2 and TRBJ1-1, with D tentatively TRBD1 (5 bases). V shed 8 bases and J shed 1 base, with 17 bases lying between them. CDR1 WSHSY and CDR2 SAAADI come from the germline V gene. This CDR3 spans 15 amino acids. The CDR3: CASGQYRRTNTEAFF. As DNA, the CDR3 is TGCGCCAGCGGCCAATACAGGCGAACGAACACTGAAGCTTTCTTT.

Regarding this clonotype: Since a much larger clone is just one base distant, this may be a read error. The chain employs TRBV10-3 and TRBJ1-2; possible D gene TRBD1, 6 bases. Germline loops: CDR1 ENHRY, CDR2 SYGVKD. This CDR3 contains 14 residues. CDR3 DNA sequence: TGTGCCATCAACGGAGGGGGGCCTCCAACCGGCTACGCCTTC. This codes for CAINGGGPPTGYAF.

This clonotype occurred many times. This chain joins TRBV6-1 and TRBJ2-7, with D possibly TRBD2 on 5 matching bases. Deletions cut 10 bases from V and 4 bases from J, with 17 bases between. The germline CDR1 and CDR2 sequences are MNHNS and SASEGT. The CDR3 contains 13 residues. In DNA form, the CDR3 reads TGTGCCACCAAAAGCGGCCTAAATTACGAGCAGTACTTC. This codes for CATKSGLNYEQYF.

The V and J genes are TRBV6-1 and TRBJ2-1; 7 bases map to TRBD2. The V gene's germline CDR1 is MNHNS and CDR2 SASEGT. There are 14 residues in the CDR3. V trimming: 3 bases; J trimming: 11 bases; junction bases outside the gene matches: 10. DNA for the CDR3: TGTGCCAGCAGTGAGCCTTGGGGGGGAGTAAAGCAGTTCTTC. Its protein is CASSEPWGGVKQFF.

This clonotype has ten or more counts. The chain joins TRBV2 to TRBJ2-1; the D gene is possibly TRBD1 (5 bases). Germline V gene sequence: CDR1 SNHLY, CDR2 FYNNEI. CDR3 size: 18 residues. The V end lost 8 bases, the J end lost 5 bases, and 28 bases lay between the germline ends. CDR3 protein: CASHPRVPKSPRDNEQFF. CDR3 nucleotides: TGTGCCAGCCACCCCAGGGTCCCAAAATCCCCTAGGGACAATGAGCAGTTCTTC.

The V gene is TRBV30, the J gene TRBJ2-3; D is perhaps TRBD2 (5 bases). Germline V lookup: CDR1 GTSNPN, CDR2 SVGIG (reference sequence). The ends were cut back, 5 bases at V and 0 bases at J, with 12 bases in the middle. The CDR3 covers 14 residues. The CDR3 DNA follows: TGTGCCTGGGTTGGGAGCCCTAGCACAGATACGCAGTATTTT. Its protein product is CAWVGSPSTDTQYF.

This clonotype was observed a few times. CDR3 loop: CASSLAAGLLATNEKLFF. The CDR3 DNA follows: TGCGCCAGCAGCTTGGCGGCCGGACTGCTTGCAACTAATGAAAAACTGTTTTTT. The chain joins TRBV5-1 to TRBJ1-4; D gene uncertain. This CDR3 comprises 18 residues. Trimming took off 0 bases at V and 0 bases at J, with 15 bases between the two ends. The germline V gene has CDR1 SGHRS and CDR2 YFSETQ. Filled out from reference TRBV5-1 and TRBJ1-4, the complete variable domain reads KAGVTQTPRYLIKTRGQQVTLSCSPISGHRSVSWYQQTPGQGLQFLFEYFSETQRNKGNFPGRFSGRQFSNSRSEMNVSTLELGDSALYLCASSLAAGLLATNEKLFFGSGTQLSVL.

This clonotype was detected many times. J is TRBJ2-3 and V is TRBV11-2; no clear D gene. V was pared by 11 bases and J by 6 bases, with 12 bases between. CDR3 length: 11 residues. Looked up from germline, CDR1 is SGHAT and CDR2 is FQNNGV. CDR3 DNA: TGTGCCCGGTTCTGCATGGATACGCAGTATTTT. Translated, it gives CARFCMDTQYF.

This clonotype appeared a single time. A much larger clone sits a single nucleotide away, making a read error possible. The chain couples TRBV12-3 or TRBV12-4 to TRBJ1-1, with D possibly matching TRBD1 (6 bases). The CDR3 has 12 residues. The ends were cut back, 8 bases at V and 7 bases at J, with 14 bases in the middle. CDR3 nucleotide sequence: TGTGCCAGCGGCCCAGGGGCGCATGAAGCTTTCTTT. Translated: CASGPGAHEAFF.

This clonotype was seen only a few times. CDR3: CATRTIAESTDTQYF. The CDR3 nucleotides are TGTGCCACCCGAACCATAGCGGAGAGCACAGATACGCAGTATTTT. This rearrangement joins TRBV10-3 to TRBJ2-3; maybe TRBD2 (6 bases). The CDR3 consists of 15 residues. Between the trimmed V and J ends, which lost 10 bases and 0 bases, there was a span of 17 bases. Looked up from germline, CDR1 is ENHRY and CDR2 is SYGVKD.